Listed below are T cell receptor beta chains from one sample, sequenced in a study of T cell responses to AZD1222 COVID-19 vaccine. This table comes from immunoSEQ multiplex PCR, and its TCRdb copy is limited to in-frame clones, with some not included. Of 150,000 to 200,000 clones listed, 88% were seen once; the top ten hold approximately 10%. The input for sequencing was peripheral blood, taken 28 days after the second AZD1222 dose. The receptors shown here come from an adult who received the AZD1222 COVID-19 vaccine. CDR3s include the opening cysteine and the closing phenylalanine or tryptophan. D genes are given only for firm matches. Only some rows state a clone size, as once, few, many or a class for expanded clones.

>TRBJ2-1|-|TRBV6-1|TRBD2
TGTGCCAGCAGTGAAGTGGGGGGGAGAACCTACAATGAGCAGTTCTTC
CASSEVGGRTYNEQFF
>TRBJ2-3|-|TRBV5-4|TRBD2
TGTGCCAGCAGCCCGGGACTAGCGGGGCCAGATACGCAGTATTTT
CASSPGLAGPDTQYF
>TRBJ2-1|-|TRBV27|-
TGTGCCAGCCTCGCCTTCGGGGACAATGAGCAGTTCTTC
CASLAFGDNEQFF
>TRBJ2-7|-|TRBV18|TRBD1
TGTGCCAGCTCACCATCCCAACAGGGGTACGAGCAGTACTTC
CASSPSQQGYEQYF
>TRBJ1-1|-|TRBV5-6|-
TGTGCCAGCAGCTTGATCCAGTTACAGGGCGCCACTGAAGCTTTCTTT
CASSLIQLQGATEAFF
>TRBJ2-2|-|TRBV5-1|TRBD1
TGCGCCAGCAGCTCCGGGACAGGGGGCTCAGCGGGGGAGCTGTTTTTT
CASSSGTGGSAGELFF
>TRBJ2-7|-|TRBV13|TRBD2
TGTGCCAGCAGCTTGGCTAGCGGGGGACCCTACGAGCAGTACTTC
CASSLASGGPYEQYF
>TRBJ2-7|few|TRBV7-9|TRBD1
TGTGCCAGCAGCCATGACAGGGGGCGGCCCTACGAGCAGTACTTC
CASSHDRGRPYEQYF
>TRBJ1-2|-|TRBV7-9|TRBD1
TGTGCCAGCAGTCCTACAGGGGGCAAGGGCTACACCTTC
CASSPTGGKGYTF
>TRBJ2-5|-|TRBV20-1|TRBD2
TGCAGTGCTAGTAGACTAGCGGGGGACCATGCTCAAGAGACCCAGTACTTC
CSASRLAGDHAQETQYF
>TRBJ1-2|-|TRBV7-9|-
TGTGCCAGCAGCTTGCTATCGGACGGTTCCTATGGCTACACCTTC
CASSLLSDGSYGYTF
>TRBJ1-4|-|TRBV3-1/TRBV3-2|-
TGTGCCAGCAGCCTTGTCAGGGGATCGGGCGAAAAACTGTTTTTT
CASSLVRGSGEKLFF
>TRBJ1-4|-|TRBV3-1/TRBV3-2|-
TGTGCCAGCAGCCAACCGGACGGCTTAAGAGAAAAACTGTTTTTT
CASSQPDGLREKLFF
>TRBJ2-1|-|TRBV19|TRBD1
TGTGCCAGTAGTCCGGCTCCCGGGACAGGGGTAATATTCGGCTACAATGAGCAGTTCTTC
CASSPAPGTGVIFGYNEQFF
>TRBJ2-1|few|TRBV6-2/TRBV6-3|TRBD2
TGTGCCAGCAGTATAGCGGGGAACTCCTACAATGAGCAGTTCTTC
CASSIAGNSYNEQFF
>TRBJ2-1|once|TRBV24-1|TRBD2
TGTGCCACCAGTGATCACCAGGGGCGGGGGGGCCGCAATGAGCAGTTCTTC
CATSDHQGRGGRNEQFF
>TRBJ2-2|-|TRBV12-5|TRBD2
TGTGCTAGTAAGGTGGCGGGAGCCAACACCGGGGAGCTGTTTTTT
CASKVAGANTGELFF
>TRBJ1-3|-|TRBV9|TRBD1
TGTGCCAGCAGCCCCAGGACAGGTATAGCTGGAAACACCATATATTTT
CASSPRTGIAGNTIYF
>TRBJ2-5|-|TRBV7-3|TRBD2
TGTGCCAGCAGCGAGACTAGCGACCAAGAGACCCAGTACTTC
CASSETSDQETQYF
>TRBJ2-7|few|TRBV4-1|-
TGCGCCAGCAGCCAGGAGCGTCCAGGGGTGGGAGAGCAGTACTTC
CASSQERPGVGEQYF
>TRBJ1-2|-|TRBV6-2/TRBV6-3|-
TGTGCCAGCAGCCTACAGGGTGATTATGGCTACACCTTC
CASSLQGDYGYTF
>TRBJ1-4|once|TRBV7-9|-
TGTGCCAGCAGCTTAGAGGGTCTTACGGGTGAAAAACTGTTTTTT
CASSLEGLTGEKLFF
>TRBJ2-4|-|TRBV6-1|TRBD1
TGTGCCAGCAGTGAACCGGGACAGGGAAACATTCAGTACTTC
CASSEPGQGNIQYF
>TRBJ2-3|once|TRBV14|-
TGTGCCAGCAGCCAAGGGGGTACGCAGTATTTT
CASSQGGTQYF
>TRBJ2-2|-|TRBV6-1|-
TGTGCCAGCAGTGAATCGTCCGGGGAGCTGTTTTTT
CASSESSGELFF
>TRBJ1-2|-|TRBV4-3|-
TGCGCCAGCAGCCTGGGAGGAGGGTACGACTATGGCTACACCTTC
CASSLGGGYDYGYTF
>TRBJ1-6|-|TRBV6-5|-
TGTGCCAGCAGTCCCGGGGATTCACCCCTCCACTTT
CASSPGDSPLHF
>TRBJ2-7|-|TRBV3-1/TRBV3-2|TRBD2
TGTGCCAGCAGCCCGGGACTAGCGGGGCTCTCGATCTACGAGCAGTACTTC
CASSPGLAGLSIYEQYF
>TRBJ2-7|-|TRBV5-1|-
TGCGCCAGCAGCTTCCAGGGTTACGAGCAGTACTTC
CASSFQGYEQYF
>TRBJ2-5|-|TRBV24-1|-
TGTGCCACCAGTGATTTTCGGGAGACCCAGTACTTC
CATSDFRETQYF
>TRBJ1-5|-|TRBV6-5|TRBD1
TGTGCCAGCCAGACGAACAGGGGTGCACAGCCCCAGCATTTT
CASQTNRGAQPQHF
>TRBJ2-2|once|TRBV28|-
TGTGCCAGCAGTTACGGGACCCTCACCGGGGAGCTGTTTTTT
CASSYGTLTGELFF